Reported below is one T cell receptor (beta chain). Its matching antigen is unknown. This record belongs to a study of STAT3 mutations in large granular lymphocyte leukemia. At the level of the study: Immunosuppressive therapy was given to more than half of T-LGLL patients. Study conclusions and caveats: In about 30% of the 18 patients, new TCR clonotypes emerged after therapy. Some patients had dominant TCR clones larger than their STAT3 mutant burden. At least one immunodominant TCR beta clonotype appeared in every T-cell large granular lymphocyte leukemia patient. Samples missed the first appearance of the clone.

The germline CDR1 and CDR2 sequences are SQVTM and ANQGSEA. This CDR3 is built from 14 residues. J lost 0 bases, V lost 6 bases, and 6 bases had no gene match. Generated by immunoSEQ multiplex PCR, the TCRdb table keeps only in-frame clones and is missing some. The repertoire has roughly 40,000 clones, around nine tenths of them found once; the top ten carry more than 0.4%. Sequencing was performed on PBMCs. This TCR derives from a human donor with T large granular lymphocyte leukemia. Some clones in this sample may be carry-over from other donors' samples. The chain couples TRBV29-1 to TRBJ1-1; 8 bases align to TRBD1. The CDR3 region has the DNA TGCAGCGTCAGGACAGGGCCTCTGAACACTGAAGCTTTCTTT. Protein product: CSVRTGPLNTEAFF.